One sample yielded the 7 T cell receptor beta chains listed below, sequenced in a study of cytomegalovirus exposure and HLA in healthy donors. The study ran its PCR with 60 Vbeta and 13 Jbeta primers. Data came from immunoSEQ multiplex PCR; TCRdb stores just in-frame clones and leaves some out. Among around 120,000 clones listed, 80% were seen once. Source material: PBMCs. The receptors were sampled from a male donor in good health and CMV-seronegative.

The chain is built from TRBV6-5 and TRBJ1-1, with D perhaps matching TRBD1 (6 bases). Germline CDR1 MNHEY, CDR2 SVGAGI. The length of the CDR3 is 14 residues. Trimming removed 6 bases at V and 0 bases at J, with 11 bases between. CDR3 in amino acids: CASRRQALNTEAFF. In DNA, the CDR3 is TGTGCCAGCAGACGACAGGCCTTGAACACTGAAGCTTTCTTT.

This clone came up a few times. The chain links TRBV6-1 to TRBJ2-7; D unresolved. Trimming removed 7 bases from V and 5 bases from J, with 18 bases in between. The length of the CDR3 is 14 residues. Germline CDR1 is MNHNS and CDR2 is SASEGT. The CDR3 DNA sequence: TGTGCCAGCACCGAAAACCATGCCCAGAACGAGCAGTACTTC. Translated, it gives CASTENHAQNEQYF.

This clone appeared a few times. In the same sample, other DNA sequences code for this CDR3. This chain connects TRBV6-1 to TRBJ2-7, with 10 bases fitting TRBD2. This CDR3 contains 15 residues. The germline gives CDR1 MNHNS, CDR2 SASEGT. V shed 1 base and J 1 base; nucleotides not matched to a gene: 1. CDR3 sequence: CASSEGTSGSYEQYF. As DNA, the CDR3 is TGTGCCAGCAGTGAAGGGACTAGCGGTTCCTACGAGCAGTACTTC.

The CDR3 loop reads CASSQLAGGNTGELFF. DNA for the CDR3: TGTGCCAGCAGCCAGCTAGCGGGAGGCAACACCGGGGAGCTGTTTTTT. V gene TRBV4-2 combines with J gene TRBJ2-2; 11 bases align to TRBD2. This CDR3 has 16 residues. Germline V CDR1 and CDR2: LGHNA, YNFKEQ. J lost 2 bases, V lost 3 bases, and 2 bases had no gene match.

This sequence joins TRBV19 and TRBJ2-2; D remains unclear. CDR1 is LNHDA and CDR2 is SQIVND in the germline V gene (reference sequence). Trimming removed 3 bases at V and 4 bases at J, with 9 bases between. The CDR3 spans 14 residues. The CDR3 DNA reads as TGTGCCAGTAGTATTCCCCCGGGCACCGGGGAGCTGTTTTTT. This sequence encodes CASSIPPGTGELFF.

This clone was seen only a few times. This chain joins TRBV6-5 and TRBJ2-5; possible D gene TRBD1, 5 bases. The germline V and J ends were trimmed by 5 bases and 5 bases, with 6 bases remaining between them. Per the germline V gene, CDR1 is MNHEY and CDR2 is SVGAGI. The length of the CDR3 is 11 residues. In DNA, the CDR3 is TGTGCCAGCAGTAACAGGGAGACCCAGTACTTC. It translates to CASSNRETQYF.

The chain uses TRBV7-9 and TRBJ2-7; no definite D call. The ends were cut back, 1 base at V and 4 bases at J, with 11 bases in the middle. The CDR3 consists of 14 residues. Germline V gives CDR1 SEHNR, CDR2 FQNEAQ (reference sequence). CDR3 nucleotides: TGTGCCAGCAGCTTAGAGAACAGTCCTTACGAGCAGTACTTC. Its protein product is CASSLENSPYEQYF. The complete variable domain, with remaining parts taken from reference TRBV7-9 and TRBJ2-7, reads DTGVSQNPRHKITKRGQNVTFRCDPISEHNRLYWYRQTLGQGPEFLTYFQNEAQLEKSRLLSDRFSAERPKGSFSTLEIQRTEQGDSAMYLCASSLENSPYEQYFGPGTRLTVT.